These T cell receptor beta chains were read from a single sample in a study of T cell repertoires in cytomegalovirus infection. These TCRs' antigens remain unknown. TCRdb reprocessed the reads with MiXCR, giving one entry per CDR3 protein. The data show about a million distinct CDR3 sequences, roughly 31% seen once. The source material was cultured CD8+ T cells from PBMCs, sampled from culture after CMV antigen stimulation. Receptors were obtained from a human donor in good health (CMV status not recorded). Some clones in this sample may be carry-over from other donors' samples. CDR3s include the opening cysteine and the closing phenylalanine or tryptophan. The order of the fields is J gene, V gene, clone size, D gene, CDR3 protein, CDR3 DNA. D genes are given only for firm matches. Expanded clones get a size class; other rows say once, few or many, or leave the size out.

j_gene: TRBJ1-6; v_gene: TRBV7-2; abundance: NA; d_gene: NA; CDR3aa: CASSYPGESPLHF; CDR3nt: TGTGCCAGCAGCTACCCAGGGGAGTCACCCCTCCACTTT
j_gene: TRBJ1-1; v_gene: TRBV4-1; abundance: NA; d_gene: NA; CDR3aa: CASKRTRGSQNTEAFF; CDR3nt: TGCGCCAGCAAAAGGACAAGAGGGTCCCAGAACACTGAAGCTTTCTTT
j_gene: TRBJ2-2; v_gene: TRBV7-6; abundance: many; d_gene: TRBD1; CDR3aa: CASSTRTGENTGELFF; CDR3nt: TGTGCCAGCAGCACTCGGACAGGGGAAAACACCGGGGAGCTGTTTTTT
j_gene: TRBJ1-1; v_gene: TRBV20-1; abundance: few; d_gene: NA; CDR3aa: CSAPRILGLNTEAFF; CDR3nt: TGCAGTGCCCCGAGAATTCTGGGGCTGAACACTGAAGCTTTCTTT
j_gene: TRBJ1-1; v_gene: TRBV7-2; abundance: many; d_gene: NA; CDR3aa: CASSLRRAGQDTEAFF; CDR3nt: TGTGCCAGCAGCTTACGCCGGGCAGGGCAGGACACTGAAGCTTTCTTT
j_gene: TRBJ2-2; v_gene: TRBV12-3/TRBV12-4; abundance: many; d_gene: NA; CDR3aa: CASSSIPGTGELFF; CDR3nt: TGTGCCAGCAGTTCGATTCCCGGAACCGGGGAGCTGTTTTTT
j_gene: TRBJ2-2; v_gene: TRBV19; abundance: NA; d_gene: NA; CDR3aa: CASNWGKGELFF; CDR3nt: TGTGCCAGTAATTGGGGGAAAGGGGAGCTGTTTTTT
j_gene: TRBJ2-7; v_gene: TRBV27; abundance: many; d_gene: TRBD2; CDR3aa: CASSHQRGLGEQYF; CDR3nt: TGTGCCAGCAGCCACCAGCGGGGGCTTGGCGAGCAGTACTTC
j_gene: TRBJ2-5; v_gene: TRBV27; abundance: NA; d_gene: NA; CDR3aa: CASRTGLGGETQYF; CDR3nt: TGTGCCAGCAGGACCGGGCTGGGGGGAGAGACCCAGTACTTC
j_gene: TRBJ1-1; v_gene: TRBV7-8; abundance: many; d_gene: NA; CDR3aa: CASSLRGRYTEAFF; CDR3nt: TGTGCCAGCAGCTTGCGGGGTAGGTACACTGAAGCTTTCTTT
j_gene: TRBJ2-5; v_gene: TRBV7-8; abundance: few; d_gene: TRBD1; CDR3aa: CASSLQGAWETQYF; CDR3nt: TGTGCCAGCAGCTTACAGGGGGCCTGGGAGACCCAGTACTTC
j_gene: TRBJ2-1; v_gene: TRBV6-2/TRBV6-3; abundance: few; d_gene: TRBD2; CDR3aa: CASSYSTELAGFNEQFF; CDR3nt: TGTGCCAGCAGTTACTCGACGGAACTAGCGGGCTTCAATGAGCAGTTCTTC
j_gene: TRBJ2-5; v_gene: TRBV5-4; abundance: NA; d_gene: TRBD1; CDR3aa: CASSLPGQGWAETQYF; CDR3nt: TGTGCCAGCAGCTTGCCGGGACAGGGTTGGGCCGAGACCCAGTACTTC
j_gene: TRBJ1-5; v_gene: TRBV6-1; abundance: NA; d_gene: NA; CDR3aa: CASSHHFDRDNQPQHF; CDR3nt: TGTGCCAGCAGCCATCATTTCGACAGAGACAATCAGCCCCAGCATTTT
j_gene: TRBJ1-2; v_gene: TRBV12-3/TRBV12-4; abundance: few; d_gene: NA; CDR3aa: CASSNRVGGYGYTF; CDR3nt: TGTGCCAGCAGTAACAGGGTGGGGGGCTATGGCTACACCTTC
j_gene: TRBJ2-1; v_gene: TRBV7-3; abundance: NA; d_gene: TRBD1; CDR3aa: CASSLTGGTGGLQFF; CDR3nt: TGTGCCAGCAGCTTAACTGGCGGGACAGGGGGCTTGCAGTTCTTC
j_gene: TRBJ2-5; v_gene: TRBV7-9; abundance: NA; d_gene: NA; CDR3aa: CASSTAESPGETQYF; CDR3nt: TGTGCCAGCAGCACAGCAGAGTCTCCGGGGGAGACCCAGTACTTC
j_gene: TRBJ2-4; v_gene: TRBV29-1; abundance: NA; d_gene: NA; CDR3aa: CSVEDRSRGAKNIQYF; CDR3nt: TGCAGCGTTGAAGATCGGAGCCGGGGGGCCAAAAACATTCAGTACTTC
j_gene: TRBJ2-2; v_gene: TRBV24-1; abundance: NA; d_gene: NA; CDR3aa: CATSDQGGTGELFF; CDR3nt: TGTGCCACCAGTGATCAGGGGGGCACCGGGGAGCTGTTTTTT
j_gene: TRBJ1-5; v_gene: TRBV7-8; abundance: few; d_gene: NA; CDR3aa: CASSQSRQAEQSNQPQHF; CDR3nt: TGTGCCAGCAGCCAATCCCGGCAAGCGGAGCAGAGCAATCAGCCCCAGCATTTT
j_gene: TRBJ1-2; v_gene: TRBV6-5; abundance: NA; d_gene: TRBD1; CDR3aa: CASSYSIQGGYYGYTF; CDR3nt: TGTGCCAGCAGTTACTCGATCCAGGGGGGATACTATGGCTACACCTTC
j_gene: TRBJ1-5; v_gene: TRBV19; abundance: NA; d_gene: NA; CDR3aa: CASSTQGFRLSYSNQPQHF; CDR3nt: TGTGCCAGTAGTACTCAGGGTTTCAGGCTCTCGTATAGCAATCAGCCCCAGCATTTT
j_gene: TRBJ2-2; v_gene: TRBV6-6; abundance: many; d_gene: NA; CDR3aa: CASSLEGSNTGELFF; CDR3nt: TGTGCCAGCAGTTTGGAGGGGTCGAACACCGGGGAGCTGTTTTTT
j_gene: TRBJ1-6; v_gene: TRBV2; abundance: NA; d_gene: NA; CDR3aa: CAGLGDQSSYNSPLHF; CDR3nt: TGTGCCGGCCTAGGGGACCAGAGCTCCTATAATTCACCCCTCCACTTT
j_gene: TRBJ2-2; v_gene: TRBV5-6; abundance: NA; d_gene: NA; CDR3aa: CASSLGRPAGELFF; CDR3nt: TGTGCCAGCAGCTTAGGACGCCCCGCCGGGGAGCTGTTTTTT
j_gene: TRBJ2-5; v_gene: TRBV6-1; abundance: once; d_gene: TRBD2; CDR3aa: CASSEPGLAGPRRETQYF; CDR3nt: TGTGCCAGCAGTGAACCGGGACTAGCGGGACCCAGACGGGAGACCCAGTACTTC
j_gene: TRBJ2-1; v_gene: TRBV7-8; abundance: many; d_gene: TRBD2; CDR3aa: CASRRTSGGYNEQFF; CDR3nt: TGTGCCAGTCGCCGGACTAGCGGGGGCTACAATGAGCAGTTCTTC
j_gene: TRBJ1-2; v_gene: TRBV7-2; abundance: many; d_gene: NA; CDR3aa: CASSLVSGGNYGYTF; CDR3nt: TGTGCCAGCAGCTTAGTATCCGGGGGGAACTATGGCTACACCTTC
j_gene: TRBJ1-5; v_gene: TRBV27; abundance: NA; d_gene: NA; CDR3aa: CASSLSRTGWGQPQHF; CDR3nt: TGTGCCAGCAGTTTATCGCGGACCGGGTGGGGTCAGCCCCAGCATTTT